This T cell receptor beta chain was profiled in a study of blood T cell repertoires in COVID-19. Sequencing used immunoSEQ multiplex PCR; TCRdb keeps in-frame clones, though not all of them. Of fewer than 500,000 clones detected, 80% to 90% appear once; the ten largest clones hold around 1.1%. The origin of this receptor is a young man who had recovered from COVID-19. Specimen: PBMCs or T cells enriched from blood (not recorded which).

The CDR3 bases are TGCGCCAGCAGCCCGAGAAAGGACAGCCAAGAGACCCAGTACTTC. Amino acids: CASSPRKDSQETQYF. The genes are TRBV5-1 and TRBJ2-5, with D tentatively TRBD1 (6 bases). V dropped 4 bases and J dropped 1 base, with 14 bases sitting between them. Looked up from germline, CDR1 is SGHRS and CDR2 is YFSETQ. This CDR3 contains 15 residues.